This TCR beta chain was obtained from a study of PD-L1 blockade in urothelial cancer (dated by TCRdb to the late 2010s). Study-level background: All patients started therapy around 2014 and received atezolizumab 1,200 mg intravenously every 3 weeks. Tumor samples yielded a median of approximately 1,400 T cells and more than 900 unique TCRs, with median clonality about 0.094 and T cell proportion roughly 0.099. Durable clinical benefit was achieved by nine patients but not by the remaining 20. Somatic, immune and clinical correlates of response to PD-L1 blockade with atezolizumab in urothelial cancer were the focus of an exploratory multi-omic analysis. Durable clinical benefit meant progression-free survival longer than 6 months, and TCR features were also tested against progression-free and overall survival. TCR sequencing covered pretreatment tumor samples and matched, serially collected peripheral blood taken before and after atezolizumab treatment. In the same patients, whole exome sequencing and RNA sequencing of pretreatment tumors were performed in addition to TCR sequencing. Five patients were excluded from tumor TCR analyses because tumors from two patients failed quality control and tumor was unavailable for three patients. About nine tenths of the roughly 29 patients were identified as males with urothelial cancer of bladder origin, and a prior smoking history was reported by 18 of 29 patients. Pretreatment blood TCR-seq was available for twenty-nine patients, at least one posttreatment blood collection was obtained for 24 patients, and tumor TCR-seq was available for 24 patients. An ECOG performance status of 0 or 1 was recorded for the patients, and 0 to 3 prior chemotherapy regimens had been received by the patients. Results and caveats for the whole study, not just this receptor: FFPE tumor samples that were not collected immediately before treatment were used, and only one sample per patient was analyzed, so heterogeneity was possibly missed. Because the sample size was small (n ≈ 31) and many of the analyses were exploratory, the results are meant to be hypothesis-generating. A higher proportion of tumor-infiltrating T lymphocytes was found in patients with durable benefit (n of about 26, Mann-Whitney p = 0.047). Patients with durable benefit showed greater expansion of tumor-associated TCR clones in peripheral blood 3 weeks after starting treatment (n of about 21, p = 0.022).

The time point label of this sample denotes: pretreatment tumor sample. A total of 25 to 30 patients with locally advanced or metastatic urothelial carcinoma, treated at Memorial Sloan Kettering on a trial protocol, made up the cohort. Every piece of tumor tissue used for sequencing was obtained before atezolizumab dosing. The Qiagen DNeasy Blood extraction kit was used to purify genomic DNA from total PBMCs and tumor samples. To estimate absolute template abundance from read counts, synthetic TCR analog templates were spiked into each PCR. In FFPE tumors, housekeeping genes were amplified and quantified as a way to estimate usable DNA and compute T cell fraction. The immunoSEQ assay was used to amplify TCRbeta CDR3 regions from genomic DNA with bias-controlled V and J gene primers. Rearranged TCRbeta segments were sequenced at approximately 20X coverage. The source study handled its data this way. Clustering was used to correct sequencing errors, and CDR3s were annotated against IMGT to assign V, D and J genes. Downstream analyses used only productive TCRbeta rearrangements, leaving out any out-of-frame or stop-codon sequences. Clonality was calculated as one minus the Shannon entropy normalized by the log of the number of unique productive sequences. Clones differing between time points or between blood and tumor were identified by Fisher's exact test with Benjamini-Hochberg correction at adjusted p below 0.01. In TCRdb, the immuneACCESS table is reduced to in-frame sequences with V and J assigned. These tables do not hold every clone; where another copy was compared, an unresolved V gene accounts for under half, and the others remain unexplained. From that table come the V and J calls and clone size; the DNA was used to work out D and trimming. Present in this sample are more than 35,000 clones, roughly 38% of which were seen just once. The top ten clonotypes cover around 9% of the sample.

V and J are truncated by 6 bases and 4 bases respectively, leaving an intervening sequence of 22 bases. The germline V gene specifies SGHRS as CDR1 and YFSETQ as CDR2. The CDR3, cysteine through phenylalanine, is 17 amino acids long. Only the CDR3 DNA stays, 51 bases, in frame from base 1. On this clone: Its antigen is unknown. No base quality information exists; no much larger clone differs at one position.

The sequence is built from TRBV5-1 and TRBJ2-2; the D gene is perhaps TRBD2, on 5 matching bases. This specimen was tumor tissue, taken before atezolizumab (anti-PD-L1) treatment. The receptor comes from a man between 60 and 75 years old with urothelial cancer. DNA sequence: TGCGCCAGCACCTTAGGGCGTGACAATCGGGGCACCGGGGAGCTGTTTTTT. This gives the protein CASTLGRDNRGTGELFF.